The entry below gives a single TCR beta chain sequence along with its context. Its antigen is not identified. Baseline was the first blood sampling point, followed by cycle 4 day 1 and cycle 7 day 1. The data stem from a study of OX40 agonist ivuxolimab in advanced cancers. Overall study context: At doses from 0.01 to 10 mg/kg, patients were given intravenous ivuxolimab every 2 weeks. General study results and limits: Averaged across samples, CD8+ T cells carried more expanded clones than CD4+ did.

The V and J ends lost 0 bases and 2 bases, in that order; junction bases with no gene match: 4. The germline V gene encodes CDR1 GTSNPN and CDR2 SVGIG (reference sequence). The CDR3 has 14 residues. Clones were sequenced by immunoSEQ multiplex PCR, and TCRdb holds only the in-frame ones, with some missing. The sample consists of around 80,000 clones, approximately 95% of them appearing once. Sequenced here: CD4+ or CD8+ T cells sorted from blood, sampled in a trial of the OX40 agonist ivuxolimab. V gene TRBV30 combines with J gene TRBJ2-7; TRBD2 matches 7 bases. The sequence came from an adult with an advanced solid tumor such as melanoma, head and neck, liver or kidney cancer. The CDR3 spells CAWSVRGGPYEQYF. Written as DNA, the CDR3 is TGTGCCTGGAGTGTAAGGGGAGGGCCCTACGAGCAGTACTTC. The full variable domain, rest sourced from reference TRBV30 and TRBJ2-7, is SQTIHQWPATLVQPVGSPLSLECTVEGTSNPNLYWYRQAAGRGLQLLFYSVGIGQISSEVPQNLSASRPQDRQFILSSKKLLLSDSGFYLCAWSVRGGPYEQYFGPGTRLTVT.